These 4 T cell receptor beta chains came from one sample sequenced in a study of blood T cell repertoires in COVID-19. Sequenced by immunoSEQ multiplex PCR; TCRdb stores in-frame clones only, minus some. The table lists about 95,000 clones, 84% of them singletons. Material: peripheral blood. The receptor set was obtained from a human donor in a cohort sampled during active COVID-19.

V is TRBV11-2 and J is TRBJ2-1, with TRBD1 as a possible D gene (6 bases). Germline V gene lookup returns CDR1 SGHAT and CDR2 FQNNGV. Trimming cost V 0 bases and J 6 bases, with 9 bases left between them. The CDR3 contains 14 residues. CDR3 loop: CASSLDGGGNEQFF. The CDR3, as DNA: TGTGCCAGCAGCTTAGATGGGGGCGGCAATGAGCAGTTCTTC.

The genes are TRBV6-6 and TRBJ1-5; 7 bases are a match to TRBD1. J lost 0 bases, V lost 6 bases, and 5 bases had no gene match. The CDR3 extends over 15 amino acids. From germline, CDR1 is MNHNY and CDR2 SVGAGI (reference sequence). The CDR3 DNA reads as TGTGCCAGCAGGTCCACAGGGGTTAGCAATCAGCCCCAGCATTTT. Protein product: CASRSTGVSNQPQHF.

This sequence joins TRBV21-1 and TRBJ1-5; the table's TRBD1 call for D was not verified on the DNA. TRBV21-1 constitutes a pseudogene. The length of the CDR3 is 16 residues. The CDR3 coding sequence is TGTGCCAGCAGCAGACCGGGACATTATAGCAATCAGCCCCAGCATTTT. Residues: CASSRPGHYSNQPQHF.

This chain links TRBV5-1 with TRBJ2-1; 13 positions agree with TRBD2. Looked up from germline, CDR1 is SGHRS and CDR2 is YFSETQ. J gave up 10 bases and V 2 bases, and 9 bases lay outside the gene matches. CDR3 length: 16 residues. CDR3 region: CASSFGGTSGETEQFF. Written as DNA, the CDR3 is TGCGCCAGCAGCTTTGGAGGGACTAGCGGGGAGACGGAGCAGTTCTTC.